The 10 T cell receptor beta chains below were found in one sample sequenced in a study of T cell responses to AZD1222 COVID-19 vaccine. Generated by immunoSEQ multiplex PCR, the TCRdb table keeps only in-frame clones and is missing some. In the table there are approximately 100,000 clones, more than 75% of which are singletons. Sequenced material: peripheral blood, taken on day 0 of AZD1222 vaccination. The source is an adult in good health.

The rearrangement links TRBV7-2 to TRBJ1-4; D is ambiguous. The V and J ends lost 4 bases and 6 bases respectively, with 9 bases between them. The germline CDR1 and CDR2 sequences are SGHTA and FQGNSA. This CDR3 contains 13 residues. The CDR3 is CASSWAFDEKLFF. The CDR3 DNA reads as TGTGCCAGCAGCTGGGCATTCGATGAAAAACTGTTTTTT. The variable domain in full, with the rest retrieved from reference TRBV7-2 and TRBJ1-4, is GAGVSQSPSNKVTEKGKDVELRCDPISGHTALYWYRQSLGQGLEFLIYFQGNSAPDKSGLPSDRFSAERTGGSVSTLTIQRTQQEDSAVYLCASSWAFDEKLFFGSGTQLSVL.

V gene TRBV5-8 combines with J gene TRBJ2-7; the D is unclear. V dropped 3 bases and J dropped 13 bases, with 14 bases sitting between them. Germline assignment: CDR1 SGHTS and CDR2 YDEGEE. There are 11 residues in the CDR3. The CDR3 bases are TGTGCCAGCAGCTCCACTCCCGGTAAATACTTC. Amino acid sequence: CASSSTPGKYF.

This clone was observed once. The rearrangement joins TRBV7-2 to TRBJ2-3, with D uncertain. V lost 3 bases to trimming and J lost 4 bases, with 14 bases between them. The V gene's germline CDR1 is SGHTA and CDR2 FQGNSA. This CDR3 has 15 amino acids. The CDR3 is CASSLGATTSDTQYF. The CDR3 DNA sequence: TGTGCCAGCAGCTTGGGTGCTACGACGTCAGATACGCAGTATTTT.

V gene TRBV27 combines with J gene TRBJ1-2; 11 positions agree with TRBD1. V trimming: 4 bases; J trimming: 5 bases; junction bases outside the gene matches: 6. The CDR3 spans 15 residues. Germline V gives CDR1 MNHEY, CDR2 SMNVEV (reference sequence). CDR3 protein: CASSWSGTGGYGYTF. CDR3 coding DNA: TGTGCCAGCAGTTGGTCCGGGACAGGGGGATATGGCTACACCTTC.

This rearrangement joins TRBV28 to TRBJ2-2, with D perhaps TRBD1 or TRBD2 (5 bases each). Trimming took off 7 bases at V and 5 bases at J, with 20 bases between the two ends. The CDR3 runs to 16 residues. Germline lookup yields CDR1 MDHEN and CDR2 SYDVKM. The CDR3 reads CASKSAGTLRTGELFF. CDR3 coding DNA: TGTGCCAGCAAGTCCGCTGGGACCTTGAGGACCGGGGAGCTGTTTTTT.

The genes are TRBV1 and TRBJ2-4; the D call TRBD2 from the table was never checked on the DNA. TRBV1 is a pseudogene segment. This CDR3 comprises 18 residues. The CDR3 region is CTSSQDVRAGEGRSIQYF. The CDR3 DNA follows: TGCACCAGCAGCCAAGATGTCCGAGCGGGAGAAGGTAGGAGCATTCAGTACTTC.

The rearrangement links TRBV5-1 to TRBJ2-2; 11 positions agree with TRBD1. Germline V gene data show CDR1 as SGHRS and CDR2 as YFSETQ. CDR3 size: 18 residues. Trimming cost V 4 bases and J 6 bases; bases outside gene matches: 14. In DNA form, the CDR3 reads TGCGCCAGCAGCCCGAGGGGGACAGGGGGATCACAAGCCGGGGAGCTGTTTTTT. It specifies CASSPRGTGGSQAGELFF.

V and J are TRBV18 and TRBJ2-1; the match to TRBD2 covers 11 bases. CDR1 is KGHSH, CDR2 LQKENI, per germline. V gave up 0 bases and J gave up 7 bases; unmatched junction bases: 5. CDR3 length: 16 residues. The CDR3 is CASSPPNSGRGNEQFF. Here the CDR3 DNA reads TGTGCCAGCTCACCACCGAATAGCGGGAGGGGTAATGAGCAGTTCTTC. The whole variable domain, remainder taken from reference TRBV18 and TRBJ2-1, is NAGVMQNPRHLVRRRGQEARLRCSPMKGHSHVYWYRQLPEEGLKFMVYLQKENIIDESGMPKERFSAEFPKEGPSILRIQQVVRGDSAAYFCASSPPNSGRGNEQFFGPGTRLTVL.

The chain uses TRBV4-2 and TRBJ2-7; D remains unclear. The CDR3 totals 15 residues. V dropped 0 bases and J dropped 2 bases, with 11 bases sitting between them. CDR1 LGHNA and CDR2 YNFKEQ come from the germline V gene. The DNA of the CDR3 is TGTGCCAGCAGCCAAGATTTGGCCGGCCCCTACGAGCAGTACTTC. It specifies CASSQDLAGPYEQYF.

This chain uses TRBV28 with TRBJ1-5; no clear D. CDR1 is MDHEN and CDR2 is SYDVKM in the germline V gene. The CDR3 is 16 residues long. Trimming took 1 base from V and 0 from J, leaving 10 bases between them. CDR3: CASSLFWRDSNQPQHF. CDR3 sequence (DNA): TGTGCCAGCAGTTTATTCTGGAGAGATAGCAATCAGCCCCAGCATTTT.